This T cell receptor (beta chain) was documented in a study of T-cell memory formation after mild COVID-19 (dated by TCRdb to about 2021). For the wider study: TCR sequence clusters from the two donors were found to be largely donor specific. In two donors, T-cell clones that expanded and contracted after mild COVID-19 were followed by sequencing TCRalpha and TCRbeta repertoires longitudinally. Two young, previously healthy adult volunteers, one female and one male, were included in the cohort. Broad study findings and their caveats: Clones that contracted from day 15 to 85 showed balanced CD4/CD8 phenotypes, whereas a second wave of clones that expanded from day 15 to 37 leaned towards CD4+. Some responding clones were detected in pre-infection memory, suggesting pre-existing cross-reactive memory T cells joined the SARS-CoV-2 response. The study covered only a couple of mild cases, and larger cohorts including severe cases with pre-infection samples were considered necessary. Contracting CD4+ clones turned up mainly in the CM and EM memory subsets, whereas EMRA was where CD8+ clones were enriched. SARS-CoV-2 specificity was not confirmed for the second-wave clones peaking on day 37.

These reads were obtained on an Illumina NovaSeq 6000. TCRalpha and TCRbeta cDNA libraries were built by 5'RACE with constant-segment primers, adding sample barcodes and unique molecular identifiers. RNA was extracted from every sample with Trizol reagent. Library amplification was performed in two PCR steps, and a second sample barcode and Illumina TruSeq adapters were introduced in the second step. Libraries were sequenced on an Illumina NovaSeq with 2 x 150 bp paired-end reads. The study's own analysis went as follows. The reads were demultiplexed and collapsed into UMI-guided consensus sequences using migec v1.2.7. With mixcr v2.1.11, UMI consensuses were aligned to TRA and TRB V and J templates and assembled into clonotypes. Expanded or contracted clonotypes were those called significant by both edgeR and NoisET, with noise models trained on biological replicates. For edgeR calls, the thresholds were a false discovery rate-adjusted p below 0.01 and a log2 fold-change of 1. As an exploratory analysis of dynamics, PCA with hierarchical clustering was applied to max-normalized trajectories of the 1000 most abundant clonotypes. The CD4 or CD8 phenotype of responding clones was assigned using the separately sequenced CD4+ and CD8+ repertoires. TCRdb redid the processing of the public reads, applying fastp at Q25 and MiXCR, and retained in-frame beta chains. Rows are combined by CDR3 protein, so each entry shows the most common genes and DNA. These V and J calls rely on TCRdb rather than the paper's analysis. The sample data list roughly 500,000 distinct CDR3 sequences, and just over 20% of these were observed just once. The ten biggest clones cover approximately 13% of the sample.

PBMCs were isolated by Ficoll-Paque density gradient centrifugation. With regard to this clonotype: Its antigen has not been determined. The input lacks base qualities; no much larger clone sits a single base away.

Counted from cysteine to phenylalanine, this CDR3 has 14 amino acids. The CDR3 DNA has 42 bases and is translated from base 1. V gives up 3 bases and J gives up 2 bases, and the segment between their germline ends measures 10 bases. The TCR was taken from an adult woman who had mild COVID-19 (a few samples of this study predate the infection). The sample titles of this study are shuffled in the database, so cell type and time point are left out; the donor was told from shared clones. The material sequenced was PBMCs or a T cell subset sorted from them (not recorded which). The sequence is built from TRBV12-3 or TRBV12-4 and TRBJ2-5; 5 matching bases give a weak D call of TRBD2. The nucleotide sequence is TGTGCCAGCAGTTTTGCGGGCTTACAAGAGACCCAGTACTTC. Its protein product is CASSFAGLQETQYF.